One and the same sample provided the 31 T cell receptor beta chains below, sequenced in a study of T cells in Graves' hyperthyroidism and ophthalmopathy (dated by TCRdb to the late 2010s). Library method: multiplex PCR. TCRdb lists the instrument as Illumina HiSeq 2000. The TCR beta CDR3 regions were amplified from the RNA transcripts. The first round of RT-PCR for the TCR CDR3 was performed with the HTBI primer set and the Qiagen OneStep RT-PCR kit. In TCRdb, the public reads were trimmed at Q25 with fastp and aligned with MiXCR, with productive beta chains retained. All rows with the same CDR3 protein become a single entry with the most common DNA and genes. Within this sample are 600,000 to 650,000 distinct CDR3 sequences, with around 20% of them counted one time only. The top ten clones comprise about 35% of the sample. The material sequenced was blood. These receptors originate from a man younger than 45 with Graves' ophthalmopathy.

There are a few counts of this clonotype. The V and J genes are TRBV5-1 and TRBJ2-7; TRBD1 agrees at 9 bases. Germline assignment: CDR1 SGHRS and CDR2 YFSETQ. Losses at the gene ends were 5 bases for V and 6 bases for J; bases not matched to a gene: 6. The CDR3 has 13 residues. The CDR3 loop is CASRFGQGPEQYF. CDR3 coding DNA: TGCGCCAGCAGATTCGGACAGGGGCCCGAGCAGTACTTC.

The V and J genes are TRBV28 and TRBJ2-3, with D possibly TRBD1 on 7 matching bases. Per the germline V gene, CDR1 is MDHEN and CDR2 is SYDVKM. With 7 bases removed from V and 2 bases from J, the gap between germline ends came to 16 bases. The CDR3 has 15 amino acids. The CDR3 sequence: CASIPGGGLTDTQYF. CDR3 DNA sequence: TGTGCCAGCATCCCAGGAGGGGGCCTCACAGATACGCAGTATTTT.

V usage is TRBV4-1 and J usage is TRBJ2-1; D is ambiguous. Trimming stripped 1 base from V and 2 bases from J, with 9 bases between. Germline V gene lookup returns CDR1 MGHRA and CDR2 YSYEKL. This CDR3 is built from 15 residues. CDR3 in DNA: TGCGCCAGCAGCCAAGGATTCTCCCCCTACAATGAGCAGTTCTTC. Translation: CASSQGFSPYNEQFF.

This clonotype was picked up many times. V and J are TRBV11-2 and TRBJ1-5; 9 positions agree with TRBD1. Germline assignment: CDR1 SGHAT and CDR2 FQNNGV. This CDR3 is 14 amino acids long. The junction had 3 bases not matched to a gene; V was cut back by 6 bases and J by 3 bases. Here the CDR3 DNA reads TGTGCCAGCAGGGGACAGGGCGACAATCAGCCCCAGCATTTT. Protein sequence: CASRGQGDNQPQHF.

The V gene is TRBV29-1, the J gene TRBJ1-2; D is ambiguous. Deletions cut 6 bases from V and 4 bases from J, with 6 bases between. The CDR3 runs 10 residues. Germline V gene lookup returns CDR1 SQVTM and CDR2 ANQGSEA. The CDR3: CSVYSYGYTF. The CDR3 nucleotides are TGCAGCGTGTACAGCTATGGCTACACCTTC.

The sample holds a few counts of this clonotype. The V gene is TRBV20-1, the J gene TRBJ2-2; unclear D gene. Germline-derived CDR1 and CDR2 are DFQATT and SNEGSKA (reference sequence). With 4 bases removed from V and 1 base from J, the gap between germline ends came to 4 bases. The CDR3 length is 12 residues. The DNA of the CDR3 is TGCAGTGCTATGAAGAACACCGGGGAGCTGTTTTTT. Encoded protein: CSAMKNTGELFF.

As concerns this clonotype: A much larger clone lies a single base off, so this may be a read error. The CDR3 protein is CTSSSVGFGEAEAFF. The CDR3 bases are TGTACCAGCAGCTCAGTCGGTTTCGGAGAGGCTGAAGCTTTCTTT. V is TRBV7-6 and J is TRBJ1-1, with D unclear. Germline CDR1 is SGHVS and CDR2 is FNYEAQ. The CDR3 runs 15 residues.

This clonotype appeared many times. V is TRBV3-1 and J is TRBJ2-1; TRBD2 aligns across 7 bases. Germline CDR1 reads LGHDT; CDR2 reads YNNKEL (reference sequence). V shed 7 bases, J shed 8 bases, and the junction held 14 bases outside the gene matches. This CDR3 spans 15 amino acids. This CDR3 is CASTRGGSRVDEQFF. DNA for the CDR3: TGTGCCAGCACCCGGGGCGGGAGCAGGGTGGATGAGCAGTTCTTC.

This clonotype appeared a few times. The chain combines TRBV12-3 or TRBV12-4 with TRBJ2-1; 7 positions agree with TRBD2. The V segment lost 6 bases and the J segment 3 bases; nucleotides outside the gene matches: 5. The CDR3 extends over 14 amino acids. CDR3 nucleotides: TGTGCCAGCAGCGGCGGGAGTCGCTACAATGAGCAGTTCTTC. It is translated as CASSGGSRYNEQFF.

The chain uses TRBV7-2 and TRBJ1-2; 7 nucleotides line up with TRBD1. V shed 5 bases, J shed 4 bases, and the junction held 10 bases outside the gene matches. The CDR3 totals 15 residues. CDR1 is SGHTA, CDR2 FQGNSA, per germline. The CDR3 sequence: CASSPVTGVSYGYTF. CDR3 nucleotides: TGTGCCAGCAGCCCTGTAACAGGGGTTTCCTATGGCTACACCTTC.

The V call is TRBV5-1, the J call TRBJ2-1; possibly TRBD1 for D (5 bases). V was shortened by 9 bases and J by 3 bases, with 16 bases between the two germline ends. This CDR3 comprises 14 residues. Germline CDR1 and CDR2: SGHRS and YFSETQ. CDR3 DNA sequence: TGCGCCAATACGAATAGGGGTTACTACAATGAGCAGTTCTTC. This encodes CANTNRGYYNEQFF.

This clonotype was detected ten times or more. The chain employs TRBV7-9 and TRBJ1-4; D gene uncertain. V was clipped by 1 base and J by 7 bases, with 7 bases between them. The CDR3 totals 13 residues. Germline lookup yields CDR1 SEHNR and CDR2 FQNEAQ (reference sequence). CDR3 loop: CASSLDGFEKLFF. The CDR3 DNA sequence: TGTGCCAGCAGCTTAGACGGCTTTGAAAAACTGTTTTTT.

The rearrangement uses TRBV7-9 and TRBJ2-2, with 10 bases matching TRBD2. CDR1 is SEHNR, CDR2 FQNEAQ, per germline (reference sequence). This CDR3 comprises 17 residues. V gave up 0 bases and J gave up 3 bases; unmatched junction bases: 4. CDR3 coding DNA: TGTGCCAGCAGCTTAGCTCCTAGCGGGGGAGACACCGGGGAGCTGTTTTTT. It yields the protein CASSLAPSGGDTGELFF.

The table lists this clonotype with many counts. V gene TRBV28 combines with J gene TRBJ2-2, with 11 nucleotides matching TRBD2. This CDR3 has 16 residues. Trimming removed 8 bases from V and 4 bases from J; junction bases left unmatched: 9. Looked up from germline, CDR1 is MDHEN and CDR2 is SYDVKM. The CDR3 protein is CASRIAGGLTTGELFF. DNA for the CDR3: TGTGCCAGCCGTATAGCGGGAGGGCTAACCACCGGGGAGCTGTTTTTT.

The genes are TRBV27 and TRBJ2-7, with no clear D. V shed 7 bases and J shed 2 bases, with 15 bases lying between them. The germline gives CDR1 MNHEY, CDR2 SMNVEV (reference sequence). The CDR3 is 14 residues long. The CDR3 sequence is CASTTAGPPYEQYF. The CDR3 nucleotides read TGTGCCAGCACTACCGCCGGGCCTCCCTACGAGCAGTACTTC.

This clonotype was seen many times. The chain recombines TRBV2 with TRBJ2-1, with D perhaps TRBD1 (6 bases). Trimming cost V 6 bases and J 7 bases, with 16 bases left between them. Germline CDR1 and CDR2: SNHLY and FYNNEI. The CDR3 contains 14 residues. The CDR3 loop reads CASRQIVQGNEQFF. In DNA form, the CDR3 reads TGTGCCAGCAGACAAATAGTACAGGGTAATGAGCAGTTCTTC.

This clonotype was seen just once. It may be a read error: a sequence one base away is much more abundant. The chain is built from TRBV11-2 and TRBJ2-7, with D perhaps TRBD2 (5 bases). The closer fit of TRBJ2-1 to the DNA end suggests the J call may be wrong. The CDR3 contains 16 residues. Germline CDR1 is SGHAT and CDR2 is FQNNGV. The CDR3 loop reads CASSLTVPPGSYEQFF. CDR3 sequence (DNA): TGTGCCAGCAGCTTAACGGTCCCCCCGGGATCCTACGAGCAGTTCTTC.

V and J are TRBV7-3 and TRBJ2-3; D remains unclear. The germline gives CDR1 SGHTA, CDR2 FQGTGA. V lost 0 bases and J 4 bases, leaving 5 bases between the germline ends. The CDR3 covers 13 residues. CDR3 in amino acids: CASSLTDADTQYF. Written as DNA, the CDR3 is TGTGCCAGCAGCTTAACGGATGCAGATACGCAGTATTTT.

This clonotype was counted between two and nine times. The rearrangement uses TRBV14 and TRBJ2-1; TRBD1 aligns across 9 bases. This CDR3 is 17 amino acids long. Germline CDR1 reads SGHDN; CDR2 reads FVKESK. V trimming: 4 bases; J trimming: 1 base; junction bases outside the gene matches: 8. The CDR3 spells CASSPYPGTGSYNEQFF. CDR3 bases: TGTGCCAGCAGCCCCTACCCCGGGACAGGGTCCTACAATGAGCAGTTCTTC.

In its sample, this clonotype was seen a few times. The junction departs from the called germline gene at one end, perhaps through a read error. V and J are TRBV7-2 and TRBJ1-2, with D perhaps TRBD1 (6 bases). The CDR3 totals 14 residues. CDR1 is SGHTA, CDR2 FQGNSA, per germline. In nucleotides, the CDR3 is TGTGCCAACAGCTTAGAGGGGGAACGCTATGGCTACACCTTC. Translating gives CANSLEGERYGYTF.

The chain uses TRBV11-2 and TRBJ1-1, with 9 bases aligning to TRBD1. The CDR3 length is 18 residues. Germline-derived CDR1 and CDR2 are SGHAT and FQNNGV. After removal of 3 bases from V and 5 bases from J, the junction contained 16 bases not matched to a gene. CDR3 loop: CASSFSGGQGRVRTEAFF. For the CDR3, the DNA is TGTGCCAGCAGCTTCTCCGGGGGACAGGGCCGAGTTCGGACTGAAGCTTTCTTT.

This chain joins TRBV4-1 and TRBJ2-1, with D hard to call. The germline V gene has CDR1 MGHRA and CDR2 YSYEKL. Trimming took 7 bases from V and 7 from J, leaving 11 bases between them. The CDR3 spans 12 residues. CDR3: CASMAESNEQFF. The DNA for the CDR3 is TGCGCCAGCATGGCGGAAAGTAATGAGCAGTTCTTC.

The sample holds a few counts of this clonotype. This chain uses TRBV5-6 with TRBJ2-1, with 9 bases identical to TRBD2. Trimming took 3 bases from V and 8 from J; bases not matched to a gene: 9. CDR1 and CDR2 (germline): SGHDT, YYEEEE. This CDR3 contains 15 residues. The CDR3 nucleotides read TGTGCCAGCAGCTCGACGGCTAGCGGGACGTATGAGCAGTTCTTC. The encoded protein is CASSSTASGTYEQFF.

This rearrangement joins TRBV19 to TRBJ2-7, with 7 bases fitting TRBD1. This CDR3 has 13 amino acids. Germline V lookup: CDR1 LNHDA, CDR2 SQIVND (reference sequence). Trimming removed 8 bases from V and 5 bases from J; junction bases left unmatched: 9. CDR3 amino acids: CASRKQGTHEQYF. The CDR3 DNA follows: TGTGCCAGTCGGAAACAGGGGACGCACGAGCAGTACTTC. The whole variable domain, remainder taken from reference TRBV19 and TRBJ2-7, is DGGITQSPKYLFRKEGQNVTLSCEQNLNHDAMYWYRQDPGQGLRLIYYSQIVNDFQKGDIAEGYSVSREKKESFPLTVTSAQKNPTAFYLCASRKQGTHEQYFGPGTRLTVT.

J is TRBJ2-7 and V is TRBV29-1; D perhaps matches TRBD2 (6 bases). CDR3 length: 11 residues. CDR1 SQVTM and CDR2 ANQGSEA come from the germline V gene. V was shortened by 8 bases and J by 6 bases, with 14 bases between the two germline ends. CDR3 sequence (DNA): TGCAGCTTCTTTTTGGGGGGCGAGCAGTACTTC. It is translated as CSFFLGGEQYF.

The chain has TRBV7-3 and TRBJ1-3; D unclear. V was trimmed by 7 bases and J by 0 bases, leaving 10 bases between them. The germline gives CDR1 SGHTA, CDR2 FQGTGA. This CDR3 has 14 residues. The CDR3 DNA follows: TGTGCCAGCATCACAGCGAGCTCTGGAAACACCATATATTTT. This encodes CASITASSGNTIYF.

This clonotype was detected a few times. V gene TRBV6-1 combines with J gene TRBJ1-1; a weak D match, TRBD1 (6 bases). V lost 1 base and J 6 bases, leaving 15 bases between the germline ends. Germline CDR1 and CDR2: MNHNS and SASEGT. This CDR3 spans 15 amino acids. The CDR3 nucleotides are TGTGCCAGCAGTGAAGGGCAGGGGAGGGCATCTGAAGCTTTCTTT. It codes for CASSEGQGRASEAFF.

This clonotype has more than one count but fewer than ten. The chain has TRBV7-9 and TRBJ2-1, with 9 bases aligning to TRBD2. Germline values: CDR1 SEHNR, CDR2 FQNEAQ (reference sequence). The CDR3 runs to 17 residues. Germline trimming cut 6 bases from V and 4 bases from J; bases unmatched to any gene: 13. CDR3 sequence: CASSPSRLAEQYNEQFF. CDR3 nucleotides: TGTGCCAGCAGTCCCTCACGACTAGCGGAGCAATACAATGAGCAGTTCTTC.

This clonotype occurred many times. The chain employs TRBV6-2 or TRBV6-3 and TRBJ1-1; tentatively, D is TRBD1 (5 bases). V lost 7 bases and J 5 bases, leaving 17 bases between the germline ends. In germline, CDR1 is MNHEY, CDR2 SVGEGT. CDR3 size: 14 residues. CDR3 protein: CASTPAGSFTEAFF. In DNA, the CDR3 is TGTGCCAGCACCCCGGCAGGGTCTTTTACTGAAGCTTTCTTT.

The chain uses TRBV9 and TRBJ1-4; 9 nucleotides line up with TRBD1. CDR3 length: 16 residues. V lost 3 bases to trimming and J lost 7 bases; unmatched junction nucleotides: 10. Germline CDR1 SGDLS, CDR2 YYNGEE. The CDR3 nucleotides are TGTGCCAGCAGCGGACGGACAGGGGATAGGCGTGAAAAACTGTTTTTT. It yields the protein CASSGRTGDRREKLFF.

The CDR3 region has the DNA TGTGCCAGCACCTTGCTAGCGAACGGGGAGCTGTTTTTT. Encoded protein: CASTLLANGELFF. The J gene is TRBJ2-2, the V gene TRBV2, with TRBD2 as a possible D gene (6 bases). This CDR3 contains 13 residues. V lost 7 bases, J lost 7 bases, and 13 bases lay in between. Germline loops: CDR1 SNHLY, CDR2 FYNNEI.